This entry describes one T cell receptor beta chain. Its antigen is unidentified. The entry originates in a study of CD8+ T cells in alopecia areata. About the study: The protocol delivered tofacitinib for 6 to 18 months, then withdrew it for 6 months. The study, taken as a whole, reports: TCR sharing was clearer in mice than between patients, perhaps partly owing to patient HLA diversity.

Collected material from alopecia areata patients comprised lesional scalp punch biopsies and peripheral blood. Sorting of CD4+ and CD8+ T cells was performed on PBMCs. As the sequencing template, cDNA was produced by extracting RNA and reverse transcribing it. The protocol was immunoSEQ multiplex PCR, while the TCRdb copy is restricted to in-frame clones and leaves out a portion. Altogether 130,000 to 150,000 clones are present, 75% to 90% being singletons, with the ten largest covering less than 15%. The CDR3 has 13 amino acids. Germline V gene lookup returns CDR1 SGHNT and CDR2 YYREEE (reference sequence). V lost 0 bases, J lost 6 bases, and 8 bases lay in between.

The J gene is TRBJ2-3, the V gene TRBV5-4; D is undetermined. This sample comprised CD8+ T cells sorted from blood, obtained at week 0. The sequence came from a human donor with alopecia areata. CDR3 coding DNA: TGTGCCAGCAGCTTGGCCGAGGCCGATACGCAGTATTTT. As protein: CASSLAEADTQYF. The whole variable domain, filled in from reference TRBV5-4 and TRBJ2-3, reads ETGVTQSPTHLIKTRGQQVTLRCSSQSGHNTVSWYQQALGQGPQFIFQYYREEENGRGNFPPRFSGLQFPNYSSELNVNALELDDSALYLCASSLAEADTQYFGPGTRLTVL.